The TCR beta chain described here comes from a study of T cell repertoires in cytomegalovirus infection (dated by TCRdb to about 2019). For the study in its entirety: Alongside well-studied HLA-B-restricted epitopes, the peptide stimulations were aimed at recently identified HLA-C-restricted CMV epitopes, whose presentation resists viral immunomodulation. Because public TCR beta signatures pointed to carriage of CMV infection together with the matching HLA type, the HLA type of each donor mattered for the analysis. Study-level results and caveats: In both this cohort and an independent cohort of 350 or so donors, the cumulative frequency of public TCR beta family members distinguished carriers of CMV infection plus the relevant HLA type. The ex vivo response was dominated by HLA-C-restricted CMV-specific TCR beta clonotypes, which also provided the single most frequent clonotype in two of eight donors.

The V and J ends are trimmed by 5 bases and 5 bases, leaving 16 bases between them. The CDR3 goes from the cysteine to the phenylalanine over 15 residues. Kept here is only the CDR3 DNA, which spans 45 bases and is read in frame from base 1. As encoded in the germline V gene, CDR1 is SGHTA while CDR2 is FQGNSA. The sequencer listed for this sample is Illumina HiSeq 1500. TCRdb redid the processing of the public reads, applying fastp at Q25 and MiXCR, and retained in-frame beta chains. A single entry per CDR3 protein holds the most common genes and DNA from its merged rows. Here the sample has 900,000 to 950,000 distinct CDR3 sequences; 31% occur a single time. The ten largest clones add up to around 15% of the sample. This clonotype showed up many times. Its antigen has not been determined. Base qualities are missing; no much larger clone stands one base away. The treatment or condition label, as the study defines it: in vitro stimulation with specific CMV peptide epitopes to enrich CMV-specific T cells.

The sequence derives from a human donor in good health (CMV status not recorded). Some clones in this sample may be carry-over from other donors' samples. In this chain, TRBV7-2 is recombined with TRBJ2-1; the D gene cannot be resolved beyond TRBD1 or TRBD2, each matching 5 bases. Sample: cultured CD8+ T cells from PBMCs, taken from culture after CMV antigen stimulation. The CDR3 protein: CASSPWAGGNNEQFF. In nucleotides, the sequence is TGTGCCAGCAGCCCCTGGGCTGGGGGTAACAATGAGCAGTTCTTC. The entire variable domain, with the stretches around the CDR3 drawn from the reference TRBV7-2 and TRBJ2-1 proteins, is GAGVSQSPSNKVTEKGKDVELRCDPISGHTALYWYRQSLGQGLEFLIYFQGNSAPDKSGLPSDRFSAERTGGSVSTLTIQRTQQEDSAVYLCASSPWAGGNNEQFFGPGTRLTVL.